A selection of T cell receptor beta chains follows, all from one sample in a study of Graves' ophthalmopathy and Graves' hyperthyroidism. TCRdb called the multiplex PCR reads again in MiXCR, with one record for every CDR3 protein. The sample has roughly 500,000 distinct CDR3 sequences, over 13% seen once. The source material was blood. The receptor set was obtained from a woman aged 30 to 39 with Graves' ophthalmopathy. The conserved cysteine and the conserved F or W are not part of the CDR3 here. The D gene is left open where the match is weak. Size is omitted from some rows. Given values are once, few, many or a class for expanded clones.

ATSDQAGPNQPQH NA TRBJ1-5 NA TRBV24-1
ASSLDPSVGTQY NA TRBJ2-5 few TRBV5-5
ASSVGTNQETQY NA TRBJ2-5 few TRBV9
ASSLGDRFLSGHEQY TRBD1 TRBJ2-7 many TRBV12-3/TRBV12-4
ATSPGTGGYNQPQH TRBD1 TRBJ1-5 many TRBV19
ASRRTSGNTGELF TRBD2 TRBJ2-2 many TRBV7-9
AWNRLNYGYT NA TRBJ1-2 NA TRBV30
ASGPLDYGYT NA TRBJ1-2 few TRBV28
ASSTGLAGNYEQY TRBD2 TRBJ2-7 many TRBV7-2
AWSAPPGRFGNTIY NA TRBJ1-3 NA TRBV30
ASTPGGTGEQY NA TRBJ2-7 NA TRBV6-1
ASTESYYEQC NA TRBJ2-7 many TRBV6-1
ASRLIPGQGTEAF TRBD1 TRBJ1-1 many TRBV28
ASSLARQAVQETQY NA TRBJ2-5 NA TRBV7-2
SARVGDTEAF NA TRBJ1-1 many TRBV20-1
ASSTTSNTEAF NA TRBJ1-1 NA TRBV19
ASSYSGDYGYT NA TRBJ1-2 many TRBV6-5
SASSTGNTEAF NA TRBJ1-1 many TRBV20-1
ASSEHRANTEAF NA TRBJ1-1 many TRBV6-1
SASPPGAGLRSEQY NA TRBJ2-7 many TRBV20-1